This T cell receptor (beta chain) derives from a study of T cell changes during pregnancy in multiple sclerosis (dated by TCRdb to the late 2010s). General notes on the study: The study looked at changes in the T cell repertoire across pregnancy in women with multiple sclerosis.

V and J are trimmed by 4 bases and 1 base, and the gene matches miss 18 bases of the junction. The CDR3, cysteine through phenylalanine, is 19 amino acids long. Only the CDR3 portion is preserved as DNA: 57 bases, with reading frame beginning at the first base. The method was the immunoSEQ multiplex PCR assay. TCRdb limited this immuneACCESS table to in-frame rearrangements with V and J called. A share of clones is missing; checked studies link under half to unresolved V genes, and the rest is unexplained. The sample records fewer than 65,000 clones, about 91% of which are singletons. 0.76% of the sample rests with the top ten. As for this clone: No cognate antigen has been identified for it. No much larger clone exists at a distance of one base, and base qualities are not known.

This specimen was CD4+ T cells from peripheral blood mononuclear cells, taken in the first trimester of pregnancy. This sequence was found in a female donor with multiple sclerosis, enrolled in a pregnancy study. The sequence joins TRBV23-1 to TRBJ1-1; 7 of the junction bases match TRBD1. TRBV23-1 is treated as an ORF (open reading frame) with a function not yet certain. The CDR3 amino acid sequence is: CASSRLKATGQRWNTEAFF. The DNA is as follows: TGCGCCAGCAGTCGCCTTAAGGCGACAGGGCAGAGATGGAACACTGAAGCTTTCTTT.